This T cell receptor (beta chain) was captured by sequencing in a study of CD8+ T cells in alopecia areata. As for the study in general: Affected scalp percentage determined the severity score of treated patients. General observations from the study: Resident alphabeta T-cell populations of normal skin are likewise subject to sequencing in scalp samples.

Treatment denoted: oral pan-JAK inhibitor, 5-10 mg twice daily. In alopecia areata patients, both lesional scalp punch biopsies and peripheral blood were collected. Per germline, CDR1 GTSNPN and CDR2 SVGIG (reference sequence). The CDR3 contains 11 residues. Trimming removed 8 bases from V and 2 bases from J; junction bases left unmatched: 2. Extracted RNA was reverse transcribed into cDNA, the sequencing template. Method: immunoSEQ multiplex PCR; TCRdb's copy keeps in-frame clones and lacks some. The sample contains around 270,000 clones, 58% of which appear only once. Regarding this clone: As yet, its antigen is unknown.

The rearrangement joins TRBV30 to TRBJ2-7, with TRBD1 identical over 8 bases. The sequencing used CD4+ T cells sorted from blood, collected at week 24, from a patient treated with tofacitinib. The clonotype originates from a human donor with alopecia areata. In DNA, the CDR3 is TGTGCCGGACAGGGAGCCTACGAGCAGTACTTC. Its protein product is CAGQGAYEQYF.